The rows below give T cell receptor beta chains drawn from one sample of a study of blood T cell repertoires in COVID-19. This table comes from immunoSEQ multiplex PCR, and its TCRdb copy is limited to in-frame clones, with some not included. The sample holds roughly 99,000 clones, less than 90% seen once. Sequencing was carried out using peripheral blood. Receptor source: a human donor in a cohort sampled during active COVID-19. The CDR3 runs from the conserved cysteine through the conserved F or W. A D gene is named only where the DNA matches it firmly. Expanded clones are given a class, and other clones once, few, many or no size at all.

>.|TRBD2|TRBV25-1|TRBJ2-1
TGTGCCAGCAGTGAAACCGGACTAGCGAACTACAATGAGCAGTTCTTC
CASSETGLANYNEQFF
>.|TRBD1|TRBV7-2|TRBJ1-4
TGTGCCAGCAGCTTATCAGGGACAGGGGACGAAAAACTGTTTTTT
CASSLSGTGDEKLFF
>.|.|TRBV20-1|TRBJ2-1
TGCAGTGCCCCGTCCTACAATGAGCAGTTCTTC
CSAPSYNEQFF
>.|.|TRBV18|TRBJ2-5
TGTGCCAGCTCTCCCTCTAGACCGGGCGCCGGAGGGACCCAGTACTTC
CASSPSRPGAGGTQYF
>once|.|TRBV6-5|TRBJ1-6
TGTGCCAGCAGACGGGGTGGGAATTCACCCCTCCACTTT
CASRRGGNSPLHF
>.|.|TRBV28|TRBJ1-1
TGTGCCAGCAGTCCGAATCCGGGACTAGGGACTGAAGCTTTCTTT
CASSPNPGLGTEAFF
>.|TRBD2|TRBV6-5|TRBJ2-3
TGTGCCAGCACTAGGACTAGCGGGAAAGATACGCAGTATTTT
CASTRTSGKDTQYF
>.|.|TRBV5-6|TRBJ1-1
TGTGCCAGCAGCTTGCTAGGGGGTGGCACTGAAGCTTTCTTT
CASSLLGGGTEAFF
>once|.|TRBV18|TRBJ1-5
TGTGCCAGCTCCGCACAGTATAACAATCAGCCCCAGCATTTT
CASSAQYNNQPQHF
>few|.|TRBV9|TRBJ2-2
TGTGCCAGCAGCGTAACGGGGGAGTGGACCGGGGAGCTGTTTTTT
CASSVTGEWTGELFF
>.|.|TRBV30|TRBJ1-1
TGTGCCTGGGGAGATTCCGGAGTCTCGGCTTTCTTT
CAWGDSGVSAFF
>once|.|TRBV5-1|TRBJ2-7
TGCGCCAGCAGCTTAGCCGGTTATCTTCCCTACGAGCAGTACTTC
CASSLAGYLPYEQYF
>.|TRBD2|TRBV7-9|TRBJ2-5
TGTGCCAGCAGCTTCGGACTAGCGGGGGTCCAAGAGACCCAGTACTTC
CASSFGLAGVQETQYF
>once|TRBD1|TRBV27|TRBJ1-2
TGTGCCAGCAGTACGAATACAGGGGAAGGTGGCTACACCTTC
CASSTNTGEGGYTF
>.|TRBD2|TRBV3-1/TRBV3-2|TRBJ2-3
TGTGCCAGCAGCCAAGATCTGCTAGCGGGAGTCCCAGATACGCAGTATTTT
CASSQDLLAGVPDTQYF
>few|TRBD1|TRBV4-3|TRBJ1-1
TGCGCCAGCAGCCAAGATGGGACAGGGGCTACTGAAGCTTTCTTT
CASSQDGTGATEAFF
>.|TRBD2|TRBV6-4|TRBJ2-7
TGTGCCAGCAGTGAACTAGCGGGAGGGACCTACGAGCAGTACTTC
CASSELAGGTYEQYF
>.|TRBD1|TRBV6-6|TRBJ1-2
TGTGCCAGCAGTTACCCGGGGACAGTCTATGGCTACACCTTC
CASSYPGTVYGYTF
>.|TRBD1|TRBV6-5|TRBJ1-6
TGTGCCAGCACCGACAGGGTCGGGAATTCACCCCTCCACTTT
CASTDRVGNSPLHF
>.|TRBD1|TRBV19|TRBJ1-2
TGTGCCAGTAGTCCGCAGGGGGCGGCTGGCTACACCTTC
CASSPQGAAGYTF
>.|TRBD2|TRBV3-1/TRBV3-2|TRBJ2-1
TGTGCCAGCAGCCAAAGTCCCAGCGGGAGGGCGGATGAGCAGTTCTTC
CASSQSPSGRADEQFF
>once|TRBD2|TRBV6-5|TRBJ2-2
TGTGCCAGCAGTTACCCCCCGGGGGGGGCCACCGGGGAGCTGTTTTTT
CASSYPPGGATGELFF
>.|TRBD2|TRBV15|TRBJ2-5
TGTGCCACCAGCAGAGCACAACCGGGAGGGGAGACCCAGTACTTC
CATSRAQPGGETQYF
>.|TRBD2|TRBV7-2|TRBJ2-5
TGTGCCAGCAGCATGTTGGGACTAGCGTTCCAAGAGACCCAGTACTTC
CASSMLGLAFQETQYF
>.|.|TRBV28|TRBJ2-1
TGTGCCAGCAGGGGGGGACTCCGGGTCGCCTACAATGAGCAGTTCTTC
CASRGGLRVAYNEQFF
>.|TRBD2|TRBV5-6|TRBJ2-2
TGTGCCAGCAGCTCCTCAGGCGGGAGAGGCACCGGGGAGCTGTTTTTT
CASSSSGGRGTGELFF
>.|.|TRBV19|TRBJ1-1
TGTGCCAGTATGTGGACTTTGGGCACTGAAGCTTTCTTT
CASMWTLGTEAFF
>.|TRBD2|TRBV19|TRBJ2-2
TGTGCCAGTAGTATAGGACTAGCGGGAGCGGTGACCGGGGAGCTGTTTTTT
CASSIGLAGAVTGELFF